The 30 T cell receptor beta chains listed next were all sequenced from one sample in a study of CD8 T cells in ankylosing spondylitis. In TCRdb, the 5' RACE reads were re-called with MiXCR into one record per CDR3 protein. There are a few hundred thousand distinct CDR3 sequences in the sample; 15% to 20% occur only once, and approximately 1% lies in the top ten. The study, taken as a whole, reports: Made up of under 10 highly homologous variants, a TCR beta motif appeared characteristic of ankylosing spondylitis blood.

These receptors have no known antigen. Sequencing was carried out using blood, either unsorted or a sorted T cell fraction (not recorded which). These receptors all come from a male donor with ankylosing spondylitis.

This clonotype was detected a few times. The CDR3 loop reads CSARREEGLENEQFF. DNA of the CDR3: TGCAGTGCTAGGAGGGAGGAGGGCCTGGAGAATGAGCAGTTCTTC. V gene TRBV20-1 combines with J gene TRBJ2-1; D might be TRBD2 (6 bases). Germline lookup yields CDR1 DFQATT and CDR2 SNEGSKA (reference sequence). The CDR3 consists of 15 residues. Between the trimmed V and J ends, which lost 3 bases and 7 bases, there was a span of 19 bases.

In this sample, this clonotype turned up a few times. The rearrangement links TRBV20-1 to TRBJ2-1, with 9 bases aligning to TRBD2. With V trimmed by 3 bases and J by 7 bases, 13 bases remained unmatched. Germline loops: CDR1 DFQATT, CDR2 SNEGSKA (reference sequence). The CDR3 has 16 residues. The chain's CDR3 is CSASPLGSGSSNEQFF. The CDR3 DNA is TGCAGTGCTAGCCCCCTGGGTAGCGGGAGTTCGAATGAGCAGTTCTTC.

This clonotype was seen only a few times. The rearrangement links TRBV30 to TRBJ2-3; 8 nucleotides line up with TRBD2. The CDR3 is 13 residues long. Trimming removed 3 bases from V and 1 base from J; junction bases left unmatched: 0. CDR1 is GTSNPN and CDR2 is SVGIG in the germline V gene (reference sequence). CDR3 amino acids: CAWRTSGTDTQYF. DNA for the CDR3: TGTGCCTGGAGGACTAGCGGCACAGATACGCAGTATTTT.

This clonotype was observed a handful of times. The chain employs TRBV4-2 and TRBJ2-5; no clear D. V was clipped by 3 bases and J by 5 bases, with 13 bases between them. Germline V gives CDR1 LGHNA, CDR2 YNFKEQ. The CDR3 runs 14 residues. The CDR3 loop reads CASSHGLYLETQYF. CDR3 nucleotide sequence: TGTGCCAGCAGCCACGGCCTTTATCTGGAGACCCAGTACTTC.

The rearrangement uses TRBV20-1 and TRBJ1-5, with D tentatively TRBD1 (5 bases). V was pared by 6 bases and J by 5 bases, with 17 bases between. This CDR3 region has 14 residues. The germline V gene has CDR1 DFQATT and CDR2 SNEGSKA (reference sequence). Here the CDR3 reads CSARRPTGDQPQHF. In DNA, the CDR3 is TGCAGTGCCAGAAGACCTACAGGTGATCAGCCCCAGCATTTT.

DNA for the CDR3: TGTGCCAGCAGCCACGGCAGGGTTGGTTCTAGCGCCTCCTACGAGCAGTACTTC. Translating gives CASSHGRVGSSASYEQYF. The chain employs TRBV14 and TRBJ2-7, with D possibly matching TRBD2 (6 bases). This CDR3 is built from 18 residues. Trimming removed 3 bases at V and 0 bases at J, with 21 bases between. CDR1 and CDR2 (germline): SGHDN, FVKESK.

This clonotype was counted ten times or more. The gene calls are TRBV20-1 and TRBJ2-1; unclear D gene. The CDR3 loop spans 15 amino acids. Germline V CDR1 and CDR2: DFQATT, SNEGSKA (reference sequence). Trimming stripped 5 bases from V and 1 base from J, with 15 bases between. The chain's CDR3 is CSASRPVASYNEQFF. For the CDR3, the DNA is TGCAGTGCTTCGCGCCCGGTGGCGTCCTACAATGAGCAGTTCTTC.

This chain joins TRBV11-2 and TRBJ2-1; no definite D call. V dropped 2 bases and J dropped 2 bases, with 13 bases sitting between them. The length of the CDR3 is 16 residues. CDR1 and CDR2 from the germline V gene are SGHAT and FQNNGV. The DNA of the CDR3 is TGTGCCAGCAGCTTATATGTGGGATCCACCTACAATGAGCAGTTCTTC. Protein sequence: CASSLYVGSTYNEQFF.

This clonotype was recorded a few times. The CDR3 reads CASSGGGSDMNTEAFF. The CDR3 DNA reads as TGTGCCAGCAGTGGGGGGGGGTCGGACATGAACACTGAAGCTTTCTTT. The chain joins TRBV2 to TRBJ1-1; tentative D call: TRBD1 (5 bases). V was clipped by 4 bases and J by 0 bases, with 15 bases between them. Germline V gives CDR1 SNHLY, CDR2 FYNNEI. The CDR3 totals 16 residues.

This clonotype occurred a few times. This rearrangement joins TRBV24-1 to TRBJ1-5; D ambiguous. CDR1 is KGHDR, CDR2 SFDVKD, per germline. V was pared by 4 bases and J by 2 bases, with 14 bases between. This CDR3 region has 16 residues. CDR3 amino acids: CATSEGGLAGNQPQHF. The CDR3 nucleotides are TGTGCCACCAGTGAAGGCGGACTAGCAGGCAATCAGCCCCAGCATTTT.

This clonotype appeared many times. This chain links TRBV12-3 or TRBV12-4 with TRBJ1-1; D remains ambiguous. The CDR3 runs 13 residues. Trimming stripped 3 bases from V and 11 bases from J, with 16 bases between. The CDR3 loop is CASSFSGIGLAFF. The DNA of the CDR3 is TGTGCCAGCAGTTTCTCGGGGATCGGATTGGCTTTCTTT.

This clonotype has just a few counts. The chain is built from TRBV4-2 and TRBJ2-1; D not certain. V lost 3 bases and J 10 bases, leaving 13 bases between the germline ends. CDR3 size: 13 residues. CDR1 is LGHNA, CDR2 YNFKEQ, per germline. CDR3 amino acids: CASSHKGSLEQFF. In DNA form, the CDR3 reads TGTGCCAGCAGCCATAAAGGTTCTTTAGAGCAGTTCTTC.

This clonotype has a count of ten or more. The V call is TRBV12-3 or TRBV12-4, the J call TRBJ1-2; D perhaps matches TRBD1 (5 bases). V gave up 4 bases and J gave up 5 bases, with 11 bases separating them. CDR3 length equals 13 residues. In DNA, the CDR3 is TGTGCCAGCAGTTCCCAGGACACGTATGGCTACACCTTC. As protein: CASSSQDTYGYTF.

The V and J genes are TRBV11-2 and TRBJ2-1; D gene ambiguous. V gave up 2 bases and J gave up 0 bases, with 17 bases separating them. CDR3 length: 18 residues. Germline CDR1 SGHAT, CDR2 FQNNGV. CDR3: CASSLQERVWGSYNEQFF. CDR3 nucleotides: TGTGCCAGCAGCTTACAGGAACGGGTTTGGGGCTCCTACAATGAGCAGTTCTTC.

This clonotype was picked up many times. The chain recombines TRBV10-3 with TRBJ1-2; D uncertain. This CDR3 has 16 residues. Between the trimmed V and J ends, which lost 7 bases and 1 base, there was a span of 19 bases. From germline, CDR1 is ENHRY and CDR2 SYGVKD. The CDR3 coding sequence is TGTGCCATCAAGGATGGCGGCCTGATGGATAACTATGGCTACACCTTC. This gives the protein CAIKDGGLMDNYGYTF.

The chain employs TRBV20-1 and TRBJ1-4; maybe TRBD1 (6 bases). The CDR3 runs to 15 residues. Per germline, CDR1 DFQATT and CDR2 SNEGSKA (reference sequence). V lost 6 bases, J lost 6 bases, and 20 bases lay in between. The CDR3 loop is CSATGGGHSDEKLFF. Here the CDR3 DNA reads TGCAGTGCAACCGGCGGGGGACACTCAGATGAAAAACTGTTTTTT.

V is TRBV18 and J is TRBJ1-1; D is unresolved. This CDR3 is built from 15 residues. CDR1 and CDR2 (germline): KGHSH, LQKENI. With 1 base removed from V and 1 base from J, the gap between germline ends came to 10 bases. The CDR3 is CASSPQAHKNTEAFF. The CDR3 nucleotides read TGTGCCAGCTCACCACAGGCACATAAGAACACTGAAGCTTTCTTT. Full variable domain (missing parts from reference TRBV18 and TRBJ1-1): NAGVMQNPRHLVRRRGQEARLRCSPMKGHSHVYWYRQLPEEGLKFMVYLQKENIIDESGMPKERFSAEFPKEGPSILRIQQVVRGDSAAYFCASSPQAHKNTEAFFGQGTRLTVV.

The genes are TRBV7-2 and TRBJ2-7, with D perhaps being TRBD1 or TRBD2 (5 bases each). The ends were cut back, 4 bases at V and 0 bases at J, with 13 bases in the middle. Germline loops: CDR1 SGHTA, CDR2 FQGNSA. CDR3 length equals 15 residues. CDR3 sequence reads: CASSSGKGSSYEQYF. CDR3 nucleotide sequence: TGTGCCAGCAGCTCAGGGAAGGGGAGCTCCTACGAGCAGTACTTC.

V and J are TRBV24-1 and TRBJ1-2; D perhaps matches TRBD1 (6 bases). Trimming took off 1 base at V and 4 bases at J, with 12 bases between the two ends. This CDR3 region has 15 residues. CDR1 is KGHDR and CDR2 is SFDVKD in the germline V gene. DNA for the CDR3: TGTGCCACCAGTGATTTTAGAGGGGGAAGCTATGGCTACACCTTC. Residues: CATSDFRGGSYGYTF.

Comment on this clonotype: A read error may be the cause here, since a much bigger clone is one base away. CDR3 nucleotides: TGTGCCAGCAGCTTCCGGGCCGCTCGCTTGGGCACAGATACGCCGTATTTT. Its translation is CASSFRAARLGTDTPYF. This chain joins TRBV7-2 and TRBJ2-3; the D is unclear. From germline, CDR1 is SGHTA and CDR2 FQGNSA. The CDR3 is 17 residues long.

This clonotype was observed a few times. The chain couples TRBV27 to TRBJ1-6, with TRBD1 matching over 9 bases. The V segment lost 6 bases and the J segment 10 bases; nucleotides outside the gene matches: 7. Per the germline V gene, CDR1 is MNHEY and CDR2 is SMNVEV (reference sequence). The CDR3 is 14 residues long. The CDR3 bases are TGTGCCAGCAGCCCCCGGGACAGGGTGTCACCCCTCCACTTT. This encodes CASSPRDRVSPLHF.

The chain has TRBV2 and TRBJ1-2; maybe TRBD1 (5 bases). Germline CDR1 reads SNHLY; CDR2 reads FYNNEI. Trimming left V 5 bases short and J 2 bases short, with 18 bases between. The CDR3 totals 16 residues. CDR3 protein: CASSYLEGAENYGYTF. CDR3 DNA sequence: TGTGCCAGCAGTTACTTAGAAGGGGCGGAAAACTATGGCTACACCTTC.

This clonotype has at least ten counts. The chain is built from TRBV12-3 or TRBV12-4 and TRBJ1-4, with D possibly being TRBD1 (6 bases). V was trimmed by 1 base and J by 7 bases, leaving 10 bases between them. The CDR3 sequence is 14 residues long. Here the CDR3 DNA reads TGTGCCAGCAGTTTAGTCGGAGGGGGTGAAAAACTGTTTTTT. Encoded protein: CASSLVGGGEKLFF.

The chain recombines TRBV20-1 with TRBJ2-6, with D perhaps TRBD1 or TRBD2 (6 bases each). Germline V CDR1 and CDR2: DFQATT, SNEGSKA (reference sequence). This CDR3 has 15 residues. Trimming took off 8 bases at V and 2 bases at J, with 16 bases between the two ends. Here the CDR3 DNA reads TGCAGTACAAGTGGGGGGCTGGCTGGGGCCAACGTCCTGACTTTC. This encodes CSTSGGLAGANVLTF.

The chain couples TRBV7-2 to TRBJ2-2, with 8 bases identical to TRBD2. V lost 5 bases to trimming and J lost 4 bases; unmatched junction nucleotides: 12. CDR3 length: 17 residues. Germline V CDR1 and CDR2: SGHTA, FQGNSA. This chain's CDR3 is CASSPGLGSGATGELFF. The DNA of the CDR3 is TGTGCCAGCAGCCCAGGTTTAGGTAGCGGGGCCACCGGGGAGCTGTTTTTT.

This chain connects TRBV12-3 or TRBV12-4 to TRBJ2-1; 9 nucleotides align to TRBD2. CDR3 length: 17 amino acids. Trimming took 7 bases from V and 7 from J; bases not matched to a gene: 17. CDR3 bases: TGTGCCAGCACCATCGATCTAGCGGGGATCCGATCAAATGAGCAGTTCTTC. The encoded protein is CASTIDLAGIRSNEQFF.

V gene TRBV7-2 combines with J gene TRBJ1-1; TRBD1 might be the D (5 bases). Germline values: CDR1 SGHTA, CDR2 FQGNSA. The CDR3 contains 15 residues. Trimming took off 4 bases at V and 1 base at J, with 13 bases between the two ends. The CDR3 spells CASSYTGTGNTEAFF. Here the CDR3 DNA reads TGTGCCAGCAGCTACACCGGGACGGGGAACACTGAAGCTTTCTTT.

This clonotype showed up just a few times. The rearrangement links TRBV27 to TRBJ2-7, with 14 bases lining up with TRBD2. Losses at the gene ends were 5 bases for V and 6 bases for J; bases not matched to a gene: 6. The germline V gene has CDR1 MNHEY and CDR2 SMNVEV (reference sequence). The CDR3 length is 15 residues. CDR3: CASSGTGTSGSEQYF. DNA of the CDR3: TGTGCCAGCAGTGGAACCGGGACTAGCGGGAGCGAGCAGTACTTC.

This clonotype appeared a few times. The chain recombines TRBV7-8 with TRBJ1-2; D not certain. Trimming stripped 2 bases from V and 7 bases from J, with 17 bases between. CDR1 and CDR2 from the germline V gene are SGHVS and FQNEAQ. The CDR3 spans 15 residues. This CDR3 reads CASSLRPGLGGGYTF. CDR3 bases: TGTGCCAGCAGCTTACGTCCGGGCCTTGGCGGTGGCTACACCTTC.

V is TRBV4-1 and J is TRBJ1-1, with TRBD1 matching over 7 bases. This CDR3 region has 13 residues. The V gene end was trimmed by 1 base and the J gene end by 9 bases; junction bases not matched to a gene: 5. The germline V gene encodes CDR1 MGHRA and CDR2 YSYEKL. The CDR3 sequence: CASSQATGPKAFF. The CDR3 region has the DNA TGCGCCAGCAGCCAAGCGACAGGGCCGAAAGCTTTCTTT.